This entry concerns a single T cell receptor (beta chain). Assay used: immunoSEQ multiplex PCR; TCRdb lists only in-frame clones, some missing. Of about 190,000 clones in the sample, 70% to 90% are singletons; the top ten hold about 1.1%. This sample stems from a study of blood T cell repertoires in COVID-19. Germline V gene lookup returns CDR1 MNHEY and CDR2 SMNVEV (reference sequence). V gave up 10 bases and J gave up 3 bases, with 12 bases separating them. The CDR3 has 13 amino acids. The chain links TRBV27 to TRBJ1-4; no reliable D call. The TCR sequence derives from a man in his thirties or forties with acute or convalescent COVID-19. What was sequenced was peripheral blood. CDR3: CATSREANEKLFF. The DNA for the CDR3 is TGTGCCACTTCCCGGGAGGCTAATGAAAAACTGTTTTTT. The entire variable domain, with the rest obtained from reference TRBV27 and TRBJ1-4, is as follows: EAQVTQNPRYLITVTGKKLTVTCSQNMNHEYMSWYRQDPGLGLRQIYYSMNVEVTDKGDVPEGYKVSRKEKRNFPLILESPSPNQTSLYFCATSREANEKLFFGSGTQLSVL.